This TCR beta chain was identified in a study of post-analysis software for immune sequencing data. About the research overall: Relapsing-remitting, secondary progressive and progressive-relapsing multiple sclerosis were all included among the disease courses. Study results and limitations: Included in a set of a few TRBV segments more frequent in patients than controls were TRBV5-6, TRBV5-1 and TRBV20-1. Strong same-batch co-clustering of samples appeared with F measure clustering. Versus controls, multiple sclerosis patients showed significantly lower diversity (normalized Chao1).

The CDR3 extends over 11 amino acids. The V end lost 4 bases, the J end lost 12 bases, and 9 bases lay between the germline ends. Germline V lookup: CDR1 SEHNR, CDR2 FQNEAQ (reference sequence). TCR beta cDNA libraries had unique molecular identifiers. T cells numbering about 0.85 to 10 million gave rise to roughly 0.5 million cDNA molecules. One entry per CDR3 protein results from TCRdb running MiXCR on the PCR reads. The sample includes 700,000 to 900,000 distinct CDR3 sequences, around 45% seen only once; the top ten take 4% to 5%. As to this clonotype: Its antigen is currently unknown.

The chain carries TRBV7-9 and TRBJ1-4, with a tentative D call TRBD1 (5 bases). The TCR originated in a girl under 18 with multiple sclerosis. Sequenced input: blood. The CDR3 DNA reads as TGTGCCAGCAGCTCTGGGGCTCAACTGTTTTTT. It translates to CASSSGAQLFF.